This TCR beta chain was sequenced in a study of OX40 agonist ivuxolimab in advanced cancers. As for the study in general: Among those treated, three patients had partial responses, one with hepatocellular carcinoma and two with cutaneous melanoma.

Generated by immunoSEQ multiplex PCR, the TCRdb table keeps only in-frame clones and is missing some. The data show tens of thousands of clones, with more than 80% seen just once and approximately 0.49% held by the top ten. V was cut by 0 bases and J by 2 bases, with 12 bases left in between. The germline gives CDR1 SGDLS, CDR2 YYNGEE. This CDR3 has 15 residues. Samples of blood were obtained at baseline, on cycle 4 day 1, and on cycle 7 day 1. The source material was CD4+ or CD8+ T cells sorted from blood, sampled in a trial of the OX40 agonist ivuxolimab. The TCR was taken from an adult with an advanced solid tumor such as melanoma, head and neck, liver or kidney cancer. This sequence joins TRBV9 and TRBJ2-7; D possibly corresponds to TRBD1 (6 bases). The DNA of the CDR3 is TGTGCCAGCAGCGTAGGGTTGACAGGAACCTACGAGCAGTACTTC. It specifies CASSVGLTGTYEQYF.